This T cell receptor beta chain was obtained from a study of HIV-infected patients and healthy controls. Trimming left V 2 bases short and J 0 bases short, with 18 bases between. Germline V gene lookup returns CDR1 SGDLS and CDR2 YYNGEE. This CDR3 has 19 residues. This clonotype was picked up many times. TCRdb itself ran the 5' RACE reads through MiXCR, one entry per CDR3 protein. This table has 50,000 to 80,000 distinct CDR3 sequences, about 19% appearing once. Sequences were obtained from CD4+ T cells from blood. The V call is TRBV9, the J call TRBJ2-6; TRBD2 is a possible D gene (7 bases). This clonotype originated in a human donor in good health. CDR3 nucleotide sequence: TGTGCCAGCAGCGTGGGAGGGGGGCAATATGGCTCTGGGGCCAACGTCCTGACTTTC. Amino acid sequence: CASSVGGGQYGSGANVLTF.